The rows below give T cell receptor beta chains drawn from one sample of a study of T-cell reconstitution after alpha-beta-depleted transplantation in children. Using its own MiXCR run on the PCR reads, TCRdb lists one record per CDR3 protein. The sample yields 500,000 to 650,000 distinct CDR3 sequences, 10% to 15% seen once. This sample comprised PBMCs, mostly from graft donor cells, obtained 360 days after TCRalphabeta/CD19-depleted stem cell transplant. The receptors stem from a male patient between 5 and 17 years old who had a stem cell transplant for acute myeloid leukemia, so the T cells may come from the graft donor. The CDR3 runs from the conserved cysteine through the conserved F or W. D genes are given only for firm matches. Where a row states a size, it is once, few, many or the class of an expanded clone; other rows omit it.

j_call d_call clone_size v_call cdr3_nt cdr3_aa
TRBJ2-3 . . TRBV4-2 TGTGCCAGCAGCCAGGAACTAGGAGGACTCAATGATACGCAGTATTTT CASSQELGGLNDTQYF
TRBJ2-1 TRBD2 . TRBV2 TGTGCCAGCAGCGATGGGCATAGCGGGAGGGTCGGGAATGAGCAGTTCTTC CASSDGHSGRVGNEQFF
TRBJ2-5 . . TRBV20-1 TGCAGTGCTACGGGCGGGCCTAGAGAGACCCAGTACTTC CSATGGPRETQYF
TRBJ2-2 TRBD2 . TRBV9 TGTGCCAGCACCCGGACTAGCGGGAGCCCCGGGGAGCTGTTTTTT CASTRTSGSPGELFF
TRBJ2-3 TRBD2 . TRBV27 TGTGCCTGCGGGACGGCGGGACTAGCGGGAGGGCCGGCAGATACGCAGTATTTT CACGTAGLAGGPADTQYF
TRBJ2-3 TRBD2 few TRBV24-1 TGTGCCACCAGTGATGCGCTAGCGGGATTCACAGATACGCAGTATTTT CATSDALAGFTDTQYF
TRBJ2-2 . many TRBV10-3 TGTGCCATCAGTGAGAATGGTCGGGTCACAGGCACCGGGGAGCTGTTTTTT CAISENGRVTGTGELFF
TRBJ2-3 . . TRBV28 TGTGCCAGCACCGACACAGATACGCAGTATTTT CASTDTDTQYF
TRBJ2-5 TRBD2 many TRBV20-1 TGCAGTGCTCCCGGGACTAGCGGGAGCTGGGGGGAGACCCAGTACTTC CSAPGTSGSWGETQYF
TRBJ1-2 TRBD1 . TRBV20-1 TGCAGTGCTAGGACAGGGGGAACGAATGGCTACACCTTC CSARTGGTNGYTF
TRBJ2-1 TRBD2 . TRBV9 TGTGCCAGCAGCGTAGAACTAGCGGGAGACAATGAGCAGTTCTTC CASSVELAGDNEQFF
TRBJ2-7 TRBD2 many TRBV7-9 TGTGCCAGCAGCATTAGCGGGGGTACCTACGAGCAGTACTTC CASSISGGTYEQYF
TRBJ2-2 TRBD1 . TRBV28 TGTGCCAGCAGCCCCGGACGTCCGGGACAGAAAAACACCGGGGAGCTGTTTTTT CASSPGRPGQKNTGELFF
TRBJ2-3 . . TRBV5-1 TGCGCCAGCAGCCCGGACAGTCCAACCCAGTATTTT CASSPDSPTQYF
TRBJ2-7 TRBD2 . TRBV20-1 TGCAGTGCCCATTTGCTAGCGGGAGAGACGCAGTACTTC CSAHLLAGETQYF
TRBJ2-1 . few TRBV28 TGTGCCAGCAGTTACGCGCCCAGGTTTCCATACAATGAGCAGTTCTTC CASSYAPRFPYNEQFF
TRBJ1-2 . . TRBV7-2 TGTGCCAGCAGCTCCCCGCCCGGGGGGCCTAACTATGGCTACACCTTC CASSSPPGGPNYGYTF
TRBJ2-7 . few TRBV7-2 TGTGCCAGCAGCTTAGGACCGGAGCTCTCCTACGAGCAGTACTTC CASSLGPELSYEQYF
TRBJ2-1 TRBD2 . TRBV7-2 TGTGCCAGCATGAGCGGGGTAACCTGGAATGAGCAGTTCTTC CASMSGVTWNEQFF
TRBJ2-7 . many TRBV25-1 TGTGCCAGCAGTGGTTGGTGGAGGGCCGAGCAGTACTTC CASSGWWRAEQYF
TRBJ2-7 . few TRBV10-3 TGTGCCATCAGTGAGTCTATCCCCGGGCCATTCTACGAGCAGTACTTC CAISESIPGPFYEQYF
TRBJ2-1 TRBD2 few TRBV29-1 TGCAGCGTTGTAGGGACTAGCGGGAGGCCATACAATGAGCAGTTCTTC CSVVGTSGRPYNEQFF
TRBJ1-2 TRBD1 few TRBV5-6 TGTGCCAGCAGCTTAGGGGACAGGGCTAACTATGGCTACACCTTC CASSLGDRANYGYTF
TRBJ1-3 . . TRBV29-1 TGCAGCGCCCGGCGGGCAGGAAACACCATATATTTT CSARRAGNTIYF
TRBJ2-7 . many TRBV4-3 TGCGCCAGCAGCCCTTGGGGACTCCGGCCCTACGAGCAGTACTTC CASSPWGLRPYEQYF
TRBJ1-2 . . TRBV27 TGTGCCAGCAGTTTAAGCGGGGCGGGAAGTGGCTACACCTTC CASSLSGAGSGYTF
TRBJ2-7 . . TRBV3-1 TGTGCCAGCAGCCAAGGCTTGACAGCCCCTGACTACGAGCAGTACTTC CASSQGLTAPDYEQYF
TRBJ1-1 . . TRBV7-9 TGTGCCAGCAGCTTAACCCCCACTGAAGCTTTCTTT CASSLTPTEAFF
TRBJ2-7 TRBD2 few TRBV19 TGTGCCAGTAGTCGTCGTACCGGTAGCGGGAACTACGAGCAGTACTTC CASSRRTGSGNYEQYF
TRBJ2-5 . few TRBV29-1 TGCAGCGTTGAAGATCTCGGGGAGACCCAGTACTTC CSVEDLGETQYF
TRBJ1-1 . few TRBV12-3/TRBV12-4 TGTGCCAGCAGTTTGAAGAGCCGGGACACTGAAGCTTTCTTT CASSLKSRDTEAFF
TRBJ2-1 . . TRBV28 TGTGCCAGCGGGCTCCCTGGACAGAACTACAATGAGCAGTTCTTC CASGLPGQNYNEQFF
TRBJ2-7 . few TRBV6-2/TRBV6-3 TGTGCCAGCAGTTACAGGGAAACCTACGAGCAGTACTTC CASSYRETYEQYF
TRBJ2-1 . many TRBV28 TGTGCCAGCAGTTTACCCGGGCTAGCGAACAATGAGCAGTTCTTC CASSLPGLANNEQFF
TRBJ2-7 TRBD2 few TRBV5-5 TGTGCCAGCAGCACCGGACTAGATCTCGAGCAGTACTTC CASSTGLDLEQYF
TRBJ2-1 TRBD2 few TRBV4-2 TGTGCCAGCAGCCAAGTGGGCATCCTAGCGGGAGCTTTCAATGAGCAGTTCTTC CASSQVGILAGAFNEQFF
TRBJ2-2 . many TRBV12-3/TRBV12-4 TGTGCCAGCAGTTTTTTGCGCTTCGGGGAGCTGTTTTTT CASSFLRFGELFF
TRBJ1-4 . few TRBV12-3/TRBV12-4 TGTGCCAGCAGCCCCCGGAGTGAAAAACTGTTTTTT CASSPRSEKLFF
TRBJ2-1 . . TRBV7-9 TGTGCCAGCAGTCCACCCTCGGAGCCCCTCTACAATGAGCAGTTCTTC CASSPPSEPLYNEQFF
TRBJ2-5 TRBD2 many TRBV5-1 TGCGCCAGCAGCCCAGCGGGACAAGAGACCCAGTACTTC CASSPAGQETQYF
TRBJ2-5 . . TRBV6-2/TRBV6-3 TGTGCCAGCAGTCTACAGGACAGACAAGAGACCCAGTACTTC CASSLQDRQETQYF
TRBJ2-1 . many TRBV10-3 TGTGCCATCAGTGAGTCGAAGCCAACCAGGGTTCCCTACAATGAGCAGTTCTTC CAISESKPTRVPYNEQFF
TRBJ1-1 . few TRBV29-1 TGCAGCGTTGGGGGGGGGAGGGAGAACACTGAAGCTTTCTTT CSVGGGRENTEAFF
TRBJ2-2 . many TRBV5-1 TGCGCCAGCAGCTTGGGGGGGACGTTGAACACCGGGGAGCTGTTTTTT CASSLGGTLNTGELFF
TRBJ2-3 . . TRBV20-1 TGCAGTGTAGGGACCGGGACCACCAGCACAGATACGCAGTATTTT CSVGTGTTSTDTQYF
TRBJ2-7 . many TRBV5-1 TGCGCCAGCAGCACGCCGGACGGTAAGGCCTACGAGCAGTACTTC CASSTPDGKAYEQYF
TRBJ1-2 . . TRBV6-5 TGTGCCAGCAGTTACTCGGGGAGGGACTATGGCTACACCTTC CASSYSGRDYGYTF
TRBJ2-3 . . TRBV4-3 TGCGCCAGCAGCCAAGAGGCAGGAAACACAGATACGCAGTATTTT CASSQEAGNTDTQYF
TRBJ2-1 . many TRBV29-1 TGCAGGGCAAGCGGGACAGGTAAATTCAATGAGCAGTTCTTC CRASGTGKFNEQFF
TRBJ2-7 . few TRBV15 TGTGCCACCGGGGGGTACGAGCAGTACTTC CATGGYEQYF
TRBJ1-1 . many TRBV29-1 TGCAGCGTGGACCCCAGGTTTATGAACACTGAAGCTTTCTTT CSVDPRFMNTEAFF
TRBJ2-3 TRBD2 . TRBV7-2 TGTGCCAGCAGCTTACTACTAGCGGGAGGCACAGATACGCAGTATTTT CASSLLLAGGTDTQYF
TRBJ2-7 TRBD2 few TRBV25-1 TGTGCCAGCAGTGGGGGGGGACTAGCGGGTTTCTTCGACGAGCAGTACTTC CASSGGGLAGFFDEQYF
TRBJ1-1 . . TRBV5-6 TGTGCCAGCAGCTTGGGGGTAGACCTCTTTCATATACCCTACACTGAAGCTTTCTTT CASSLGVDLFHIPYTEAFF
TRBJ2-2 . many TRBV9 TGTGCCAGCAGCCCCGGGTGGTTTACGAACACCGGGGAGCTGTTTTTT CASSPGWFTNTGELFF
TRBJ2-7 TRBD2 . TRBV14 TGTGCCAGCAGCCATCACTTGCGGGAGAAGGGCGAGCAGTACTTC CASSHHLREKGEQYF
TRBJ2-1 TRBD2 few TRBV4-1 TGCGCCAGCAGCCAAGTTTTGGGGGAGGGATACAATGAGCAGTTCTTC CASSQVLGEGYNEQFF
TRBJ2-2 . . TRBV4-2 TGTGCCAGCAGCCAAGAAACACCTCTGGGCACCGGGGAGCTGTTTTTT CASSQETPLGTGELFF
TRBJ2-7 . . TRBV7-2 TGTGCCAGCAGCTTCGTTAGCAGCTACGAGCAGTACTTC CASSFVSSYEQYF